This TCR beta chain originates from a study of coeliac disease. Study-level information: Disease groups: newly diagnosed active, refractory type I, gluten-free-diet controlled. High-resolution HLA typing was lacking; TRBV7-2 bias was queried instead.

Overall study findings and caveats: The authors considered this approach unsuitable for unbiased detection of gliadin-specific T cells. In active celiac disease, intraepithelial and lamina propria TRB and TRG repertoires were less clonal than controls. Few TRB amino acid sequences were shared between samples; most were unique.

Using immunoSEQ multiplex PCR, the repertoire was profiled, and TCRdb retains in-frame clones only, with some absent. The sample has approximately 3,000 clones, roughly 53% seen once. CDR1 and CDR2 (germline): SGHTA, FQGTGA. Losses at the gene ends were 4 bases for V and 7 bases for J; bases not matched to a gene: 2. This CDR3 has 14 residues. On this clone itself: What it binds is unknown.

The source of this sequence is a middle-aged man with active celiac disease. The V gene is TRBV7-3, the J gene TRBJ2-1; the match to TRBD2 covers 12 bases. Sequenced input: intraepithelial lymphocytes from the gut. Here the CDR3 DNA reads TGTGCCAGCAGCTCTAGCGGGGGGGCGAATGAGCAGTTCTTC. Amino acid sequence: CASSSSGGANEQFF.